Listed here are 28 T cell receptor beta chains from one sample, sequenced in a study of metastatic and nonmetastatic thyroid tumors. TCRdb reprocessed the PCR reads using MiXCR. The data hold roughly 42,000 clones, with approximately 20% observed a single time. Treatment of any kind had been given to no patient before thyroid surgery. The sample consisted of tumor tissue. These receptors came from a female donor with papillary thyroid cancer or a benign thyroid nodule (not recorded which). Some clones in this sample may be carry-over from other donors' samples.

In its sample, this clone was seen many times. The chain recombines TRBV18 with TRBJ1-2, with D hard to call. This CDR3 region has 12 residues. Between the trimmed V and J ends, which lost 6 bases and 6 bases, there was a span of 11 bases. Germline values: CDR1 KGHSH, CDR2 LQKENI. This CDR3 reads CASSGGYHGYTF. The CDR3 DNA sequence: TGTGCCAGCTCCGGAGGGTACCATGGCTACACCTTC.

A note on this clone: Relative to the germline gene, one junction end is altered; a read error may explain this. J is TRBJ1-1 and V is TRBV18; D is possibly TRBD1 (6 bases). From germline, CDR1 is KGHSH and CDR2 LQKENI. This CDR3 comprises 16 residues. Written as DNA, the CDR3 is TGTGCCATCTCACCAAGCGGGGGGCGAGTGAACACTGAAGCTTTCTTT. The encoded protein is CAISPSGGRVNTEAFF.

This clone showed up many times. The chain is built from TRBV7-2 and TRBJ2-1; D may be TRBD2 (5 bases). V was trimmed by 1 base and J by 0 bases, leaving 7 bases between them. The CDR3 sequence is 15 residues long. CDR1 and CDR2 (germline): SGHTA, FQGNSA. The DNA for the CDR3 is TGTGCCAGCAGCTTAGTTGCGGGCTCCTACAATGAGCAGTTCTTC. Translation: CASSLVAGSYNEQFF.

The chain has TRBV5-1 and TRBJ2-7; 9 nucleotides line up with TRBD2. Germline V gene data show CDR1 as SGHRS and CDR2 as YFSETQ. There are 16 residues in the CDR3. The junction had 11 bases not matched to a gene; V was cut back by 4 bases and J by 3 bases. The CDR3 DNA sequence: TGCGCCAGCAGCGGGCCGGGGACTAGCAGAAACTACGAGCAGTACTTC. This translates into CASSGPGTSRNYEQYF.

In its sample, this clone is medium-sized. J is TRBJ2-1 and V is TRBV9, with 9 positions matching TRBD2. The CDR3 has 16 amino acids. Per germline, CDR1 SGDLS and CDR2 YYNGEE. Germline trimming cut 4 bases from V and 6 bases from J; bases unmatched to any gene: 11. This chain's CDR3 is CASSSRTSAVSNEQFF. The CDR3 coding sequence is TGTGCCAGCAGCTCCCGGACTAGCGCTGTGAGCAATGAGCAGTTCTTC.

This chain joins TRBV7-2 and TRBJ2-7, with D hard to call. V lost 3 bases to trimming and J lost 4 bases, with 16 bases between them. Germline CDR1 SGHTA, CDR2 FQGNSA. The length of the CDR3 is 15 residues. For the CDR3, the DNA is TGTGCCAGCAGCTTCCTGTACCCACGGGTTTACGAGCAGTACTTC. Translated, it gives CASSFLYPRVYEQYF.

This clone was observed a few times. CDR3 sequence: CASSLYTGIAGEREFF. The CDR3 DNA follows: TGTGCCAGCAGTTTATATACGGGAATAGCGGGAGAGAGGGAGTTCTTC. The J gene is TRBJ2-1, the V gene TRBV12-3 or TRBV12-4; 9 positions agree with TRBD2. The trim removed 2 bases at V and 14 bases at J, leaving 16 bases unmatched. The CDR3 length is 16 residues.

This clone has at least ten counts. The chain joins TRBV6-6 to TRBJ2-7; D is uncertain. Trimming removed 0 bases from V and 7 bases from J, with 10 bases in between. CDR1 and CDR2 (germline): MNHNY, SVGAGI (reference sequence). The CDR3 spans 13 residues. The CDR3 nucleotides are TGTGCCAGCAGTTACTCGAACCAGTGGGAGCAGTACTTC. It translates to CASSYSNQWEQYF.

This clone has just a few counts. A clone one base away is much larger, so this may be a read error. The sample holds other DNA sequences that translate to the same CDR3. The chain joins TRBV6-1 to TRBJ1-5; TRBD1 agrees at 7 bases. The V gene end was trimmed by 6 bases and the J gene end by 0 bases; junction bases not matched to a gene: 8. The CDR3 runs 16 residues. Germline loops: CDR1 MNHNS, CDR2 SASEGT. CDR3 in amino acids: CASRGRGTYSNQPQHF. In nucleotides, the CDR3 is TGTGCCAGCAGGGGCAGGGGGACTTATAGCAATCAGCCCCAGCATTTT.

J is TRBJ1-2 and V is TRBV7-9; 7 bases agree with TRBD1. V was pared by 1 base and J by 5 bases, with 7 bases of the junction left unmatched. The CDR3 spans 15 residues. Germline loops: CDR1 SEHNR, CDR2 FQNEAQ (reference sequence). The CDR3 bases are TGTGCCAGCAGCTTAGATTCAGGGGGAAGGTATGGCTACACCTTC. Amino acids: CASSLDSGGRYGYTF.

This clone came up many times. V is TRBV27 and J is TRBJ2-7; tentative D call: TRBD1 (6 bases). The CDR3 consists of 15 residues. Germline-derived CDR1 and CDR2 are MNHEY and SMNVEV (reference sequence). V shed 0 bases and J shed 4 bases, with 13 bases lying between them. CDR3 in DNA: TGTGCCAGCAGTTTATCAGTCCCAGGGGTTTACGAGCAGTACTTC. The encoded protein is CASSLSVPGVYEQYF.

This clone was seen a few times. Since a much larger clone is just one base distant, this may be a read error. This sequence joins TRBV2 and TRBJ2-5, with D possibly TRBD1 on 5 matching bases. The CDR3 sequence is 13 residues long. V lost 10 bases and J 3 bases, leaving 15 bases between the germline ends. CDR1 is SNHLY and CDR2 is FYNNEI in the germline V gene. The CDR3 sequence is CATLKTVKETQYF. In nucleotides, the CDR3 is TGTGCCACCTTAAAGACAGTCAAAGAGACCCAGTACTTC.

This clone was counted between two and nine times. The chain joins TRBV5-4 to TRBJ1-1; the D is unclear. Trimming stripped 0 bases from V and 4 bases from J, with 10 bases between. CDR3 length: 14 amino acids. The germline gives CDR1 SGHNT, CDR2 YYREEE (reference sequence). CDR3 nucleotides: TGTGCCAGCAGCTTGGTTCTCCGGCCCACTGAAGCTTTCTTT. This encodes CASSLVLRPTEAFF.

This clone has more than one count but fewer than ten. CDR3 region: CASSLTGVGTIYF. The CDR3 nucleotides are TGTGCCAGCAGTTTGACAGGGGTGGGGACCATATATTTT. The V and J genes are TRBV28 and TRBJ1-3; 8 bases are a match to TRBD1. The junction had 5 bases not matched to a gene; V was cut back by 3 bases and J by 10 bases. The CDR3 has 13 residues. Germline V gene lookup returns CDR1 MDHEN and CDR2 SYDVKM.

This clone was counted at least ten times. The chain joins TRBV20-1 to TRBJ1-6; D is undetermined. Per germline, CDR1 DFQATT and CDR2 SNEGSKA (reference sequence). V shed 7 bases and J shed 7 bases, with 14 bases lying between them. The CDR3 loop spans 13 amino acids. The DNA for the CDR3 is TGCAGTGTCCCAGACGGAACCAATTCACCCCTCCACTTT. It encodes CSVPDGTNSPLHF.

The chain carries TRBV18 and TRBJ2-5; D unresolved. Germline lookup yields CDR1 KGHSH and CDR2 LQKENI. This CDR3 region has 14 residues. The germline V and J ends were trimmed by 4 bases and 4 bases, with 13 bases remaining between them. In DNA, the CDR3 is TGTGCCAGCTCACGTAGTAGGTTCGGAGAGACCCAGTACTTC. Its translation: CASSRSRFGETQYF.

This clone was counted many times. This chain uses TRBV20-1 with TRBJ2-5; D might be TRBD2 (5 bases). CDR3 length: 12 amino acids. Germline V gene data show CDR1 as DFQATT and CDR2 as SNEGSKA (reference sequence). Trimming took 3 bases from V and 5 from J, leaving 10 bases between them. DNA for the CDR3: TGCAGTGCTAGCGGGGTAAAGGAGACCCAGTACTTC. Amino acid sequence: CSASGVKETQYF.

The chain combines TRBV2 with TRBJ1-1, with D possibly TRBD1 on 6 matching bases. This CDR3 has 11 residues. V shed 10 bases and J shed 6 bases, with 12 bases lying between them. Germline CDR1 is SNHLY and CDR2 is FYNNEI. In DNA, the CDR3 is TGTGCCAAAAGGGGGAGCTCTGAAGCTTTCTTT. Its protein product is CAKRGSSEAFF. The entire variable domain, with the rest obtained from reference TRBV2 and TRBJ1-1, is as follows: EPEVTQTPSHQVTQMGQEVILRCVPISNHLYFYWYRQILGQKVEFLVSFYNNEISEKSEIFDDQFSVERPDGSNFTLKIRSTKLEDSAMYFCAKRGSSEAFFGQGTRLTVV.

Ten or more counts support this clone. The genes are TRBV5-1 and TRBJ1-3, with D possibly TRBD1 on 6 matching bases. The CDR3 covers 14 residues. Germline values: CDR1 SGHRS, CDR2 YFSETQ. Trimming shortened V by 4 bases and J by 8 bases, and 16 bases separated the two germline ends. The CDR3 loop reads CASSVGTLYDTIYF. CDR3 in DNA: TGCGCCAGCAGCGTCGGGACACTCTACGACACCATATATTTT.

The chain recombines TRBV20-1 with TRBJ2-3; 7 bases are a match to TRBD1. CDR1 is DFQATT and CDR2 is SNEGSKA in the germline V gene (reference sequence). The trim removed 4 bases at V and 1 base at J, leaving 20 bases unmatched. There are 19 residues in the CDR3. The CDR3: CSANPGQMQKGYRTDTQYF. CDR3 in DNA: TGCAGTGCTAACCCGGGACAGATGCAGAAGGGGTATCGCACAGATACGCAGTATTTT.

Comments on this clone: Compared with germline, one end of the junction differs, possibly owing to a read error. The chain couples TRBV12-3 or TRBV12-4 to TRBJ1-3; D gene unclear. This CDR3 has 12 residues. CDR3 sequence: CASSLYGNTRYF. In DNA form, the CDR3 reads TGTGCCAGCAGTTTATATGGAAACACCAGATATTTT.

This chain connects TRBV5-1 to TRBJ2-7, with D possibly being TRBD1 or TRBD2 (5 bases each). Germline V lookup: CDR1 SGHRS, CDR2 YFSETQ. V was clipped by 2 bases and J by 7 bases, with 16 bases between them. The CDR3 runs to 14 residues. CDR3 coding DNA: TGCGCCAGCAGCTTCGTACTAGGGGCAAGGGAGCAGTACTTC. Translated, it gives CASSFVLGAREQYF.

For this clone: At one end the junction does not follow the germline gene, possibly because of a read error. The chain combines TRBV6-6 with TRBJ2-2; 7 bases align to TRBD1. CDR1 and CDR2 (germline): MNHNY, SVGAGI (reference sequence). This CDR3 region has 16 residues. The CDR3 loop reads CASSYSTGSTTGELFF. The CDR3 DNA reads TGTGCCAGCAGTTACTCGACAGGGTCGACCACCGGTGAGCTGTTTTTT.

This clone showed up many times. CDR3 nucleotides: TGTGCCAGCAGCGCTCTGGGACAGTCCTACGAGCAGTACTTC. Its translation: CASSALGQSYEQYF. The chain links TRBV2 to TRBJ2-7; 7 bases match TRBD1. CDR3 length equals 14 residues. With 6 bases clipped from V and 1 base from J, the junction kept 6 bases outside the gene matches. Germline lookup yields CDR1 SNHLY and CDR2 FYNNEI.

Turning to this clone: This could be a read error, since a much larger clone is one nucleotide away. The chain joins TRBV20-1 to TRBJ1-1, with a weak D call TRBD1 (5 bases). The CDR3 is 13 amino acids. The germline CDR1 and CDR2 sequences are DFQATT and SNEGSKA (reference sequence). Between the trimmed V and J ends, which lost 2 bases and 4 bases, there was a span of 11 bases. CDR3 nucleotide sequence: TGCAGTGCTAGACACTGGGGGGGCACTGAAGCTTTCTTT. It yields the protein CSARHWGGTEAFF.

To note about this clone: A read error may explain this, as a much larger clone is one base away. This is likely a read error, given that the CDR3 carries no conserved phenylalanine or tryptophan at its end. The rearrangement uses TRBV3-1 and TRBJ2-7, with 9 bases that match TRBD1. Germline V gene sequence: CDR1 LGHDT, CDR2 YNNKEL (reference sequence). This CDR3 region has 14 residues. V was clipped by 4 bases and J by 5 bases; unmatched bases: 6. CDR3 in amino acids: CASSPTWDRDEQYL. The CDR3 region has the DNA TGTGCCAGCAGCCCAACCTGGGACAGGGACGAGCAGTACCTC.

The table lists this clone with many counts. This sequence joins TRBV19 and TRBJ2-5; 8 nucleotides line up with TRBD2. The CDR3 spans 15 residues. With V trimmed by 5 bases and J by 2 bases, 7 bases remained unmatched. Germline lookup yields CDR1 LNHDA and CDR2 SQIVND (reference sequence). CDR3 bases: TGTGCCAGTAGTCCTGTAGCGGGGCCACAAGAGACCCAGTACTTC. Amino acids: CASSPVAGPQETQYF.

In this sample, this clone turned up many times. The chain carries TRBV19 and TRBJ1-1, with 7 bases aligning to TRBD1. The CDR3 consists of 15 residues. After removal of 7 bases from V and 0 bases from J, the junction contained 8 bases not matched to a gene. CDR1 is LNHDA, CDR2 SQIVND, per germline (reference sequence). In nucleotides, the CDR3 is TGTGCCAGTACCCTGGGACAGTTCATGAACACTGAAGCTTTCTTT. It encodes CASTLGQFMNTEAFF.